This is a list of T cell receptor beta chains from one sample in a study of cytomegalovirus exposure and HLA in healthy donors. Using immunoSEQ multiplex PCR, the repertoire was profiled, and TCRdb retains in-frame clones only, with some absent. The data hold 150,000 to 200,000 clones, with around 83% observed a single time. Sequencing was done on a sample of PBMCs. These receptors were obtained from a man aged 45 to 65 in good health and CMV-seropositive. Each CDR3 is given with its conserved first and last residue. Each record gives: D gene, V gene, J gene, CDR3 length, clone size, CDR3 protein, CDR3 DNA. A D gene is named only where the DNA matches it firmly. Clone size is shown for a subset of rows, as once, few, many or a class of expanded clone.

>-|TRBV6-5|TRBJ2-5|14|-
CASSYVTGGETRYF
TGTGCCAGCAGTTACGTGACGGGTGGGGAGACCCGGTACTTC
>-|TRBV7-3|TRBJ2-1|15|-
CASSLGLGPYNEQFF
TGTGCCAGCAGCTTAGGACTCGGACCTTACAATGAGCAGTTCTTC
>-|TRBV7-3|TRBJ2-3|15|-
CASSLGGLGTDTQYF
TGTGCCAGCAGCTTAGGGGGACTCGGCACAGATACGCAGTATTTT
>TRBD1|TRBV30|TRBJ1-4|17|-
CAWGGQSYPGKGEKLFF
TGTGCCTGGGGGGGACAGTCCTACCCGGGCAAGGGTGAAAAACTGTTTTTT
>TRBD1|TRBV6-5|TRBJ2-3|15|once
CASRLSGQGTDTQYF
TGTGCCAGCAGGCTATCGGGACAGGGCACAGATACGCAGTATTTT
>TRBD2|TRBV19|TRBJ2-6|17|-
CASSVTSGGPGANVLTF
TGTGCCAGTAGTGTGACTAGCGGGGGGCCTGGGGCCAACGTCCTGACTTTC
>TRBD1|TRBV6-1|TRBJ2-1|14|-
CASSIQGRYNEQFF
TGTGCCAGCAGTATACAGGGGCGGTACAATGAGCAGTTCTTC
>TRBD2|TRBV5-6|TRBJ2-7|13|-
CASSPPSGAEQYF
TGTGCCAGCAGCCCCCCAAGCGGGGCCGAGCAGTACTTC
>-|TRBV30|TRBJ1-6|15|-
CAWSTGGEYNSPLHF
TGTGCCTGGAGTACGGGGGGCGAATATAATTCACCCCTCCACTTT
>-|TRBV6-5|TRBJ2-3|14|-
CASRKEHIGDTQYF
TGTGCCAGCAGAAAGGAGCACATAGGAGATACGCAGTATTTT
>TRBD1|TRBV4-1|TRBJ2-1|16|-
CASSQDVTGGYNEQFF
TGCGCCAGCAGCCAAGATGTGACAGGGGGCTACAATGAGCAGTTCTTC
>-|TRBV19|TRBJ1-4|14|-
CASKKTGVNEKLFF
TGTGCCAGTAAGAAGACAGGCGTTAATGAAAAACTGTTTTTT
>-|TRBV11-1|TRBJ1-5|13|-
CASSLGQDGPQHF
TGTGCCAGCAGCTTAGGCCAGGATGGACCCCAGCATTTT
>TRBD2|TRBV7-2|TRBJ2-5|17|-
CASSQGLAPQGSETQYF
TGTGCCAGCAGCCAGGGACTAGCTCCTCAAGGGTCAGAGACCCAGTACTTC
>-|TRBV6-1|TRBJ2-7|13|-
CASSAGQIYEQYF
TGTGCCAGCAGTGCAGGACAGATCTACGAGCAGTACTTC
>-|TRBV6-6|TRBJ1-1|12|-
CASRPQVTEAFF
TGTGCCAGCAGGCCACAAGTTACTGAAGCTTTCTTT
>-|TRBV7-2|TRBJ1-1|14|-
CASSFATMNTEAFF
TGTGCCAGCAGCTTTGCCACAATGAACACTGAAGCTTTCTTT
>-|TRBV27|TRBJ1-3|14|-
CASSLGASGNTIYF
TGTGCCAGCAGTTTGGGGGCCTCTGGAAACACCATATATTTT
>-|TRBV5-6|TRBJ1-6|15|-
CASSFFPGDNSPLHF
TGTGCCAGCAGCTTTTTTCCGGGGGATAATTCACCCCTCCACTTT
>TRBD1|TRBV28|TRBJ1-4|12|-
CARRQGREKLFF
TGTGCCAGACGACAGGGTCGGGAAAAACTGTTTTTT
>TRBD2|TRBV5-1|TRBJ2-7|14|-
CASRAGGSSYEQYF
TGCGCCAGCAGAGCGGGAGGGTCGTCCTACGAGCAGTACTTC
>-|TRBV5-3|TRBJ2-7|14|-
CARSSVSGTYEQYF
TGTGCCAGAAGCTCGGTATCAGGGACATACGAGCAGTACTTC
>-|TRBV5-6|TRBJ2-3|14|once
CASRPDMATDTQYF
TGTGCCAGCAGACCAGACATGGCCACAGATACGCAGTATTTT
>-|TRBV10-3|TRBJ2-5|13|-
CAISGAGQETQYF
TGTGCCATCAGTGGGGCGGGGCAAGAGACCCAGTACTTC
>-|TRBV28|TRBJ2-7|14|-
CASSPGTPTYEQYF
TGTGCCAGCAGTCCCGGGACACCAACCTACGAGCAGTACTTC
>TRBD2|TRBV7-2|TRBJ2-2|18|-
CASSLYRGLAGLTGELFF
TGTGCCAGCAGCTTATACCGTGGACTAGCGGGGCTCACCGGGGAGCTGTTTTTT
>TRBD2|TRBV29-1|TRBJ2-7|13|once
CSAPGPDGREQYF
TGCAGCGCCCCCGGTCCCGACGGGAGGGAGCAGTACTTC
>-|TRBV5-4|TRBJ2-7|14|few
CASSPLLQGDEQYF
TGTGCCAGCAGCCCCCTTTTACAAGGGGACGAGCAGTACTTC
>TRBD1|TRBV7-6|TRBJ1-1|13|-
CASSFQGGVGAFF
TGTGCCAGCAGCTTTCAGGGGGGAGTCGGAGCTTTCTTT
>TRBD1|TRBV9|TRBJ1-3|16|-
CASSARQGSSGNTIYF
TGTGCCAGCAGCGCCAGACAGGGTAGCTCTGGAAACACCATATATTTT
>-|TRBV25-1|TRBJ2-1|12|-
CASSEYSNEQFF
TGTGCCAGCAGTGAATACAGCAATGAGCAGTTCTTC
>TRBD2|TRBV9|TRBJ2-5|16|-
CASSLGTSGGQETQYF
TGTGCCAGCAGCTTAGGGACTAGCGGGGGGCAAGAGACCCAGTACTTC
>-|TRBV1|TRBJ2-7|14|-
CTSKPGQAYYEQYF
TGCACCAGTAAACCGGGACAGGCGTACTACGAGCAGTACTTC
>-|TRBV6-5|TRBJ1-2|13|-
CATRSGLGYGYTF
TGTGCCACCCGATCAGGGCTGGGCTATGGCTACACCTTC
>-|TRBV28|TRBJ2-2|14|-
CASSLILPTGELFF
TGTGCCAGCAGTTTAATCCTTCCCACCGGGGAGCTGTTTTTT
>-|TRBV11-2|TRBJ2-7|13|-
CASSLEQAYEQYF
TGTGCCAGCAGCTTAGAACAGGCCTACGAGCAGTACTTC
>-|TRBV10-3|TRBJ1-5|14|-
CAISLDYSNQPQHF
TGTGCCATCAGTTTAGACTATAGCAATCAGCCCCAGCATTTT
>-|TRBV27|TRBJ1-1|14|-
CASSQGGMNTEAFF
TGTGCCAGCAGTCAGGGCGGCATGAACACTGAAGCTTTCTTT
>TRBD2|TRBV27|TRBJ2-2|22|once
CASSPPTPTSGSVLSNTGELFF
TGTGCCAGCAGCCCACCCACTCCGACTAGCGGGAGTGTGCTGTCGAACACCGGGGAGCTGTTTTTT
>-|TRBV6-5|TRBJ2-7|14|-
CASRGGTGSYEQYF
TGTGCCAGCAGGGGGGGGACAGGTAGTTACGAGCAGTACTTC
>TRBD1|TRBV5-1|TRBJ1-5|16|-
CASSLGTGVNNQPQHF
TGCGCCAGCAGCTTGGGGACAGGGGTGAACAACCAGCCCCAGCATTTT
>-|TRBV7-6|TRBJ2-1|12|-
CASSRGLHEQFF
TGTGCCAGCAGCAGAGGGCTGCATGAGCAGTTCTTC
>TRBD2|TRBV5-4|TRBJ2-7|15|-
CASSSASGGLYEQYF
TGTGCCAGCAGCTCGGCCAGCGGGGGCCTCTACGAGCAGTACTTC
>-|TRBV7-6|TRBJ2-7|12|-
CASSTQGYEQYF
TGTGCCAGCAGCACACAGGGATACGAGCAGTACTTC